Shown below are 5 T cell receptor beta chains from a single sample sequenced in a study of beta chain features in type 1 diabetes (dated by TCRdb to the late 2010s). The method was the immunoSEQ multiplex PCR assay. The entire amount of isolated RNA was reverse transcribed using the High Capacity cDNA Reverse Transcription Kit, so the sequenced TCRB transcripts were expressed ones. TCRdb obtained this table from immuneACCESS and retained in-frame rearrangements with V and J assigned. These tables miss some clones; where compared with another copy, unresolved V genes account for less than half of the shortfall, and the remainder is unexplained. For this sample the table gives about 150,000 clones, of which around 10% were detected only once. The leading ten clones occupy around 2% of the sample. The source material was central memory CD4+ T cells from blood. The receptors were sampled from a man between 18 and 35 years old in good health.

The chain uses TRBV5-1 and TRBJ1-1; D perhaps matches TRBD1 (5 bases). Trimming pared 2 bases from V and 2 bases from J, leaving 10 bases between. The CDR3 runs to 14 residues. Germline-derived CDR1 and CDR2 are SGHRS and YFSETQ. The CDR3 DNA sequence: TGCGCCAGCAGCTTCGAGGGGCCTAACACTGAAGCTTTCTTT. It yields the protein CASSFEGPNTEAFF.

This clone has just a few counts. The chain uses TRBV7-2 and TRBJ2-7, with TRBD2 as a possible D gene (5 bases). The germline V gene has CDR1 SGHTA and CDR2 FQGNSA. This CDR3 region has 13 residues. Trimming left V 1 base short and J 7 bases short, with 11 bases between. CDR3 in DNA: TGTGCCAGCAGCTTAGGCACTCGGGGTGAGCAGTACTTC. Protein: CASSLGTRGEQYF.

The chain couples TRBV7-2 to TRBJ1-6, with D unresolved. The CDR3 totals 17 residues. Per the germline V gene, CDR1 is SGHTA and CDR2 is FQGNSA. The ends were cut back, 1 base at V and 5 bases at J, with 15 bases in the middle. The CDR3 sequence: CASSLDGRRKNNSPLHF. The CDR3 coding sequence is TGTGCCAGCAGCTTAGATGGCAGGAGGAAAAATAATTCACCCCTCCACTTT.

This CDR3 is CASRSTGGSSRGEQYF. CDR3 sequence (DNA): TGTGCCAGCAGATCTACGGGAGGATCTTCCCGGGGCGAGCAGTACTTC. The chain carries TRBV28 and TRBJ2-7, with 7 bases aligning to TRBD2. V dropped 6 bases and J dropped 6; count of bases not matched to a gene: 17. Per germline, CDR1 MDHEN and CDR2 SYDVKM. The length of the CDR3 is 16 residues.

The gene calls are TRBV27 and TRBJ1-1, with TRBD1 matching over 10 bases. The CDR3 extends over 14 amino acids. With 0 bases clipped from V and 5 bases from J, the junction kept 0 bases outside the gene matches. Germline V gene sequence: CDR1 MNHEY, CDR2 SMNVEV (reference sequence). The CDR3 bases are TGTGCCAGCAGTTTATCGGGACAGGGGACTGAAGCTTTCTTT. Its translation: CASSLSGQGTEAFF.